These 18 T cell receptor beta chains share one sample of origin, sequenced in a study of T cells expressing NK-cell markers. TCRdb derives one entry per CDR3 protein from the 5' RACE reads, leaving out DNA. The table lists approximately 440,000 distinct CDR3 sequences. The sample taken for sequencing was blood T cells: a sorted CD56 or NKG2C T cell subset, CD4+ or CD8+ T cells, or bulk PBMC T cells (not recorded which). Source of these receptors: a woman aged 45 to 65 in good health.

The chain combines TRBV28 with TRBJ1-1; absent DNA, TCRdb's TRBD1 call cannot be checked. The CDR3 extends over 14 amino acids. Germline V lookup: CDR1 MDHEN, CDR2 SYDVKM. The CDR3 is CASSWGGPAPEAFF.

J is TRBJ2-3 and V is TRBV12-3 or TRBV12-4; TCRdb calls TRBD1, which cannot be checked without DNA. The CDR3 runs 23 residues. CDR3 sequence: CASSLGDRWHSLRGIKRTDTQYF.

The CDR3 spells CASRRLRVGAEAFF. The V and J genes are TRBV12-3 or TRBV12-4 and TRBJ1-1; TCRdb's D call, TRBD1, is unchecked because there is no DNA. The length of the CDR3 is 14 residues.

The chain employs TRBV12-3 or TRBV12-4 and TRBJ1-3. The CDR3 has 13 amino acids. The CDR3 protein is CASRSTVGNTIYF.

V gene TRBV14 combines with J gene TRBJ2-3; TCRdb names TRBD2, which stays unverified in the absence of DNA. This CDR3 is 17 amino acids long. CDR1 and CDR2 from the germline V gene are SGHDN and FVKESK. CDR3 sequence: CASSQDIAGAGTDTQYF.

The chain recombines TRBV5-1 with TRBJ2-7; TCRdb names TRBD1, which stays unverified in the absence of DNA. CDR3 length: 15 amino acids. Per the germline V gene, CDR1 is SGHRS and CDR2 is YFSETQ. The CDR3 sequence is CASSLWPDTALEQYF.

This chain joins TRBV5-1 and TRBJ2-3; TCRdb selects TRBD1, and the lack of DNA leaves this call unchecked. Per the germline V gene, CDR1 is SGHRS and CDR2 is YFSETQ. The CDR3 spans 15 residues. Here the CDR3 reads CASSLARVPTDTQYF.

This chain connects TRBV29-1 to TRBJ1-2. The CDR3 spans 13 residues. Germline-derived CDR1 and CDR2 are SQVTM and ANQGSEA. CDR3 region: CTFQPPANYGYTF. The variable domain in full, completed from reference TRBV29-1 and TRBJ1-2, reads SAVISQKPSRDICQRGTSLTIQCQVDSQVTMMFWYRQQPGQSLTLIATANQGSEATYESGFVIDKFPISRPNLTFSTLTVSNMSPEDSSIYLCTFQPPANYGYTFGSGTRLTVV.

This chain links TRBV5-1 with TRBJ2-7; without DNA, the TCRdb call of TRBD1 cannot be checked. The CDR3 is 13 amino acids. Germline loops: CDR1 SGHRS, CDR2 YFSETQ. The CDR3 spells CASKRQDKYEQYF.

The chain uses TRBV5-1 and TRBJ2-4; TCRdb's D call, TRBD2, is unchecked because there is no DNA. The CDR3 consists of 15 residues. Germline V gene lookup returns CDR1 SGHRS and CDR2 YFSETQ. The CDR3 region is CASSSARGGGNIQYF. The variable domain in full, with the rest retrieved from reference TRBV5-1 and TRBJ2-4, is KAGVTQTPRYLIKTRGQQVTLSCSPISGHRSVSWYQQTPGQGLQFLFEYFSETQRNKGNFPGRFSGRQFSNSRSEMNVSTLELGDSALYLCASSSARGGGNIQYFGAGTRLSVL.

This chain uses TRBV10-1 with TRBJ2-1. This CDR3 has 14 residues. Germline-derived CDR1 and CDR2 are WNHNN and SYGVQD (reference sequence). The chain's CDR3 is CASSEGGSYNEQFF.

The gene calls are TRBV12-3 or TRBV12-4 and TRBJ2-1; TCRdb picks TRBD2, but there is no DNA to check that call. The CDR3 spans 15 residues. CDR3 sequence: CASQPGSGAYNEQFF.

V usage is TRBV20-1 and J usage is TRBJ2-5; the D call from TCRdb, TRBD2, cannot be confirmed without DNA. The CDR3 is 13 residues long. Looked up from germline, CDR1 is DFQATT and CDR2 is SNEGSKA (reference sequence). The CDR3 loop is CSALGPTMETQYF.

This chain links TRBV12-3 or TRBV12-4 with TRBJ1-3. The CDR3 spans 14 residues. CDR3 residues: CASSPALPGNTIYF.

The chain couples TRBV12-3 or TRBV12-4 to TRBJ2-7; the D call of TRBD2 rests on TCRdb alone, since no DNA is present to check it. The length of the CDR3 is 15 residues. CDR3 protein: CASSPTTRFGYEQYF.

J is TRBJ2-2 and V is TRBV28. Per germline, CDR1 MDHEN and CDR2 SYDVKM. This CDR3 is 13 amino acids long. This CDR3 reads CASTPHNTGELFF.

The chain has TRBV7-9 and TRBJ2-2. Germline V gives CDR1 SEHNR, CDR2 FQNEAQ (reference sequence). The CDR3 loop spans 14 amino acids. CDR3 amino acids: CASSSPRLGGELFF. Supplemented by reference TRBV7-9 and TRBJ2-2, the full variable domain reads DTGVSQNPRHKITKRGQNVTFRCDPISEHNRLYWYRQTLGQGPEFLTYFQNEAQLEKSRLLSDRFSAERPKGSFSTLEIQRTEQGDSAMYLCASSSPRLGGELFFGEGSRLTVL.

The chain couples TRBV2 to TRBJ1-2; as DNA is missing, the TRBD1 call by TCRdb cannot be tested. The CDR3 extends over 13 amino acids. Germline loops: CDR1 SNHLY, CDR2 FYNNEI. The CDR3 reads CASISTGAYGYTF.